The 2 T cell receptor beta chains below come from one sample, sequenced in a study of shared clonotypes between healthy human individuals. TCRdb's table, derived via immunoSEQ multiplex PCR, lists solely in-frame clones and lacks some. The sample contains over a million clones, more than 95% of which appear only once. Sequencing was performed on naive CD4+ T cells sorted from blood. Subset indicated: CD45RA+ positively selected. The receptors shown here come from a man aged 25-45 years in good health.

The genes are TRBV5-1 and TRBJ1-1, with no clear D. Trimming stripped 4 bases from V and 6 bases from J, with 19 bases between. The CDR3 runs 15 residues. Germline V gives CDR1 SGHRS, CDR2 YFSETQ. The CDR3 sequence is CASSPRTRTVAEAFF. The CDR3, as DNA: TGCGCCAGCAGCCCTCGGACGAGAACAGTCGCTGAAGCTTTCTTT. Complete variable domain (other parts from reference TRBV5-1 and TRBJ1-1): KAGVTQTPRYLIKTRGQQVTLSCSPISGHRSVSWYQQTPGQGLQFLFEYFSETQRNKGNFPGRFSGRQFSNSRSEMNVSTLELGDSALYLCASSPRTRTVAEAFFGQGTRLTVV.

The CDR3 loop is CASSYGVGYTF. CDR3 DNA sequence: TGTGCCAGCAGTTACGGGGTCGGCTACACCTTC. The rearrangement links TRBV6-6 to TRBJ1-2; no definite D call. The CDR3 contains 11 residues. The germline V gene encodes CDR1 MNHNY and CDR2 SVGAGI (reference sequence). Trimming took off 2 bases at V and 8 bases at J, with 6 bases between the two ends.